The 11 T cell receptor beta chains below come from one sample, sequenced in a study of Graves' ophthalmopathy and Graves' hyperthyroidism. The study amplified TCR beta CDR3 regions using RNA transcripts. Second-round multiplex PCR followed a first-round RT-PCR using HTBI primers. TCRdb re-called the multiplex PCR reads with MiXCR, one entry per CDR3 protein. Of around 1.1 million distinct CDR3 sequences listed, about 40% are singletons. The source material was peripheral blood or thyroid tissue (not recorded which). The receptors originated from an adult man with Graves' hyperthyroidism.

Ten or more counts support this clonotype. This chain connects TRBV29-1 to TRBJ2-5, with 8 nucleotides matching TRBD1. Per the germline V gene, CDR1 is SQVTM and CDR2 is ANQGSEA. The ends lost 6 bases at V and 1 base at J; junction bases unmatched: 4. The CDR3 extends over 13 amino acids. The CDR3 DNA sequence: TGCAGCGTAGCGCAGGGGGCCCAAGAGACCCAGTACTTC. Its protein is CSVAQGAQETQYF.

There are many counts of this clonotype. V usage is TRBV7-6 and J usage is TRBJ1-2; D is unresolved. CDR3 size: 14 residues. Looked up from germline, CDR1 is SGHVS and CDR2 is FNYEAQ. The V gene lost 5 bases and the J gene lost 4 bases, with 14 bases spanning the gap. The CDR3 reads CASSLAASTYGYTF. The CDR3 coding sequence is TGTGCCAGCAGCCTCGCGGCCAGCACCTATGGCTACACCTTC.

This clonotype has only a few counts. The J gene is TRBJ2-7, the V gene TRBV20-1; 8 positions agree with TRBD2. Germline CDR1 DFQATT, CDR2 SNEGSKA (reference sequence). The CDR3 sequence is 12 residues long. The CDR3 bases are TGCCTTCTGACTAGCGAATCCTACGAGCAGTACTTC. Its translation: CLLTSESYEQYF.

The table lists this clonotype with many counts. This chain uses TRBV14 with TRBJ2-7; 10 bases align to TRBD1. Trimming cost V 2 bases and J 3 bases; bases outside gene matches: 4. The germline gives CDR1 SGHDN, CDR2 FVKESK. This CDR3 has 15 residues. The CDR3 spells CASSQRTGGNYEQYF. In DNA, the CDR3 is TGTGCCAGCAGCCAACGGACAGGGGGGAACTACGAGCAGTACTTC.

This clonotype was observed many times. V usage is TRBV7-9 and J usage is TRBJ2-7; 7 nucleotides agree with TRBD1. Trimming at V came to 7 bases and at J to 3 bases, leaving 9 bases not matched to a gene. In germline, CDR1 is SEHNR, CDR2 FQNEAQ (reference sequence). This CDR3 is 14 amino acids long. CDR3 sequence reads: CASKHTGDHYEQYF. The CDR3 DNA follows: TGTGCCAGCAAGCATACAGGGGACCACTACGAGCAGTACTTC.

Here the CDR3 DNA reads TGTGCCACCAGCAGAGACCAGGAAAAACTGTTTTTT. Protein: CATSRDQEKLFF. This chain uses TRBV15 with TRBJ1-4; D is uncertain. The CDR3 sequence is 12 residues long. V was shortened by 0 bases and J by 8 bases, with 4 bases between the two germline ends. Per germline, CDR1 LNHNV and CDR2 YYDKDF (reference sequence).

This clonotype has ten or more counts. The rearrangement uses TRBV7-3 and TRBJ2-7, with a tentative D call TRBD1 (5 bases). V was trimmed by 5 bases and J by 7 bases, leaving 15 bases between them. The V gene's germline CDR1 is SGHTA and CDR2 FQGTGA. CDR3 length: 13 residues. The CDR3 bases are TGTGCCAGCAGCCGTCTTCAGGGCTTGGAGCAGTACTTC. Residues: CASSRLQGLEQYF.

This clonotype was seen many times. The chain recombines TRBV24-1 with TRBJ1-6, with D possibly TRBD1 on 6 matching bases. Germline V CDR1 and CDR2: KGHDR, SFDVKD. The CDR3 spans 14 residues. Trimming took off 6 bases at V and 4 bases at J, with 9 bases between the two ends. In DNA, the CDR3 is TGTGCCACCAGTCGACAGGCTTATAATTCACCCCTCCACTTT. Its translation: CATSRQAYNSPLHF.

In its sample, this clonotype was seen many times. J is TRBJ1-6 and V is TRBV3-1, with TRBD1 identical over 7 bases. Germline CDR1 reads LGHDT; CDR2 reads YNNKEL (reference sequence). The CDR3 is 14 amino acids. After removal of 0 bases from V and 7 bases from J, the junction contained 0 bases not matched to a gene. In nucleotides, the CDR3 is TGTGCCAGCAGCCAAGACAGGGGGAATTCACCCCTCCACTTT. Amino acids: CASSQDRGNSPLHF.

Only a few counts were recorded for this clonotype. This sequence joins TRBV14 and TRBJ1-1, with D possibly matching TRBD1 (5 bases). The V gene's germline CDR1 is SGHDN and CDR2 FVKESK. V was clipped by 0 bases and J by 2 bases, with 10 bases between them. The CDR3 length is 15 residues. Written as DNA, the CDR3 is TGTGCCAGCAGCCAAGATCGCGGACACAACACTGAAGCTTTCTTT. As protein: CASSQDRGHNTEAFF.

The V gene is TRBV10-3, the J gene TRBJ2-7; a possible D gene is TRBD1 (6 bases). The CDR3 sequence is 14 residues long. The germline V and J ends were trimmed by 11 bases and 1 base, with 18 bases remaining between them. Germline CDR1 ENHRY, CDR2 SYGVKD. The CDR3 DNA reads TGTGCCGGGATGTCTGGGGACACATCCTACGAGCAGTACTTC. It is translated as CAGMSGDTSYEQYF.